The present entry profiles one TCR beta chain with its context. This CDR3 has 13 residues. Germline V CDR1 and CDR2: KGHSH, LQKENI. Between the trimmed V and J ends, which lost 4 bases and 3 bases, there was a span of 9 bases. This entry belongs to a study of blood T cell repertoires in COVID-19. Per the study methods: Amplification of reference gene primers provided the estimated nucleated cell counts. TCRdb keeps only in-frame clones here, not all; method: immunoSEQ multiplex PCR. That table furnishes V, J and clone size, whereas the DNA furnished D and trimming. Of about 310,000 clones in the sample, nearly 90% were seen once.

Sequenced input: PBMCs or T cells enriched from blood (not recorded which). V is TRBV18 and J is TRBJ1-1; a weak D match, TRBD1 (5 bases). The clonotype originates from a woman under 30 with acute COVID-19. The CDR3 DNA sequence: TGTGCCAGCTCACTGGGGGGGGACACTGAAGCTTTCTTT. Its translation is CASSLGGDTEAFF. Full variable domain (outside the CDR3, taken from reference TRBV18 and TRBJ1-1): NAGVMQNPRHLVRRRGQEARLRCSPMKGHSHVYWYRQLPEEGLKFMVYLQKENIIDESGMPKERFSAEFPKEGPSILRIQQVVRGDSAAYFCASSLGGDTEAFFGQGTRLTVV.